The 8 T cell receptor beta chains in this list originate from one sample, sequenced in a study of T cell repertoires in cytomegalovirus infection (dated by TCRdb to the late 2010s). These receptors are not linked to any known antigen. The treatment or condition tag for this specimen amounts to: in vitro stimulation with specific CMV peptide epitopes to enrich CMV-specific T cells. Instrument on record: Illumina HiSeq 1500. Using fastp at Q25 and MiXCR, TCRdb reprocessed the public reads and kept productive beta chains. Entries are consolidated by CDR3 protein sequence, retaining the most common genes and DNA. This sample is represented by about 830,000 distinct CDR3 sequences; 30% to 35% of them were singletons. The ten largest make up around 12% of the sample. The specimen was cultured CD8+ T cells from PBMCs, collected from culture after CMV antigen stimulation. The receptors were sampled from a human donor in good health (CMV status not recorded). Some clones in this sample may be carry-over from other donors' samples.

J is TRBJ2-3 and V is TRBV7-8; the match to TRBD2 covers 12 bases. V gave up 1 base and J gave up 6 bases; unmatched junction bases: 14. In germline, CDR1 is SGHVS, CDR2 FQNEAQ. The CDR3 length is 19 residues. This CDR3 reads CASSLGGLASGGVTDTQYF. The CDR3 coding sequence is TGTGCCAGCAGCTTAGGGGGTTTAGCTAGCGGGGGGGTAACGGATACGCAGTATTTT.

CDR3 loop: CASTFTRDRAETQYF. DNA for the CDR3: TGTGCCAGTACCTTCACCCGGGACAGGGCGGAGACCCAGTACTTC. The chain has TRBV19 and TRBJ2-5, with 9 bases fitting TRBD1. This CDR3 has 15 amino acids. The germline CDR1 and CDR2 sequences are LNHDA and SQIVND (reference sequence). Losses at the gene ends were 7 bases for V and 5 bases for J; bases not matched to a gene: 11.

The CDR3 bases are TGCGCCAGCAGCTGGAATATGAACACTGAAGCTTTCTTT. Translating gives CASSWNMNTEAFF. V and J are TRBV5-1 and TRBJ1-1, with D uncertain. Trimming shortened V by 3 bases and J by 0 bases, and 6 bases separated the two germline ends. Germline lookup yields CDR1 SGHRS and CDR2 YFSETQ. The length of the CDR3 is 13 residues.

In its sample, this clonotype was seen a few times. The chain recombines TRBV9 with TRBJ2-1; D gene ambiguous. The CDR3 is 14 residues long. Trimming shortened V by 0 bases and J by 1 base, and 5 bases separated the two germline ends. Germline-derived CDR1 and CDR2 are SGDLS and YYNGEE. The CDR3 DNA sequence: TGTGCCAGCAGCGTAGAGGGTTCCTACAATGAGCAGTTCTTC. Protein sequence: CASSVEGSYNEQFF.

The chain is built from TRBV4-1 and TRBJ2-1; D is perhaps TRBD2 (7 bases). CDR3 size: 16 residues. Germline-derived CDR1 and CDR2 are MGHRA and YSYEKL. V lost 2 bases to trimming and J lost 2 bases, with 13 bases between them. CDR3 DNA sequence: TGCGCCAGCAGCCAACTTTCCGGGGGGCCCTACAATGAGCAGTTCTTC. Its translation is CASSQLSGGPYNEQFF.

This chain uses TRBV5-1 with TRBJ2-6, with D possibly TRBD1 on 5 matching bases. V lost 5 bases, J lost 5 bases, and 23 bases lay in between. CDR1 SGHRS and CDR2 YFSETQ come from the germline V gene. The CDR3 has 18 residues. The CDR3 reads CASSGAVFPLGRANVLTF. The CDR3 DNA is TGCGCCAGCAGTGGGGCAGTTTTTCCCCTCGGTAGGGCCAACGTCCTGACTTTC.

The chain uses TRBV13 and TRBJ1-2, with D hard to call. V shed 5 bases and J shed 2 bases, with 15 bases lying between them. This CDR3 is 15 amino acids long. From germline, CDR1 is PRHDT and CDR2 FYEKMQ (reference sequence). The CDR3 sequence is CASSIQVAGNYGYTF. The CDR3 nucleotides read TGTGCCAGCAGCATACAAGTAGCTGGCAACTATGGCTACACCTTC. Together with reference TRBV13 and TRBJ1-2, the CDR3 gives the full variable domain: AAGVIQSPRHLIKEKRETATLKCYPIPRHDTVYWYQQGPGQDPQFLISFYEKMQSDKGSIPDRFSAQQFSDYHSELNMSSLELGDSALYFCASSIQVAGNYGYTFGSGTRLTVV.

The table lists this clonotype with many counts. The chain joins TRBV7-2 to TRBJ1-4; 8 bases map to TRBD1. The CDR3 totals 17 residues. Germline V lookup: CDR1 SGHTA, CDR2 FQGNSA. With 2 bases clipped from V and 7 bases from J, the junction kept 12 bases outside the gene matches. The chain's CDR3 is CASSLIGQGAIGEKLFF. Here the CDR3 DNA reads TGTGCCAGCAGCTTAATCGGGCAGGGGGCGATTGGTGAAAAACTGTTTTTT.